This paragraph reports one T cell receptor (beta chain). The antigen remains undetermined. The data derive from a study of T cells in Graves' hyperthyroidism and ophthalmopathy. Study findings and constraints: Appearing also in blood were most of the thyroid clonotypes expanded above 0.001. With a median lead of approximately six months before onset, the model predicted ophthalmopathy.

The hyperthyroidism was newly diagnosed and had lasted under 2 months; the patients were aged 18 to 65. Blood was sampled at initial diagnosis of hyperthyroidism, prior to onset of any ophthalmopathy symptoms. Germline trimming cut 4 bases from V and 12 bases from J; bases unmatched to any gene: 11. The CDR3 has 14 amino acids. CDR1 and CDR2 (germline): SGDLS, YYNGEE. Amplification yielded TCR beta CDR3 regions, with RNA transcripts as the source. HTBI primers were used for first-round RT-PCR of the TCR CDR3. TCRdb passed the multiplex PCR reads through MiXCR, listing each CDR3 protein once. The data show 40,000 or so distinct CDR3 sequences, with about 50% seen just once and approximately 6.2% held by the top ten.

This TCR was sampled from a woman between 45 and 65 years old with Graves' hyperthyroidism that later progressed to Graves' ophthalmopathy. Material for sequencing was blood. The genes are TRBV9 and TRBJ1-4; 8 bases fit TRBD1. The CDR3, as DNA: TGTGCCAGCAGCCTGGGACAGGAGAGGGAAGAACTGTTTTTT. As protein: CASSLGQEREELFF.